A selection of T cell receptor beta chains follows, all from one sample in a study of shared clonotypes between healthy human individuals. Produced via immunoSEQ multiplex PCR; TCRdb's table is partial and in-frame only. Of under 2,500,000 clones listed, about 94% are singletons. The material sequenced was naive CD4+ T cells sorted from blood. The receptor source for this set is a man between 18 and 29 years old in good health. Each CDR3 is given with its conserved first and last residue. The D gene is left open where the match is weak.

d_call j_call v_call cdr3_aa
TRBD1 TRBJ1-2 TRBV5-4 CASSIRQGAYGYTF
TRBD1 TRBJ1-2 TRBV6-1 CASSDGTARNYGYTF
. TRBJ2-4 TRBV29-1 CSVETRVPKNIQYF
. TRBJ2-1 TRBV18 CASSPPRQRAYNEQFF
. TRBJ2-2 TRBV11-3 CASSLDRTGELFF
. TRBJ2-3 TRBV7-3 CASSFGRSTDTQYF
. TRBJ1-5 TRBV6-5 CASSYEGQPQHF
TRBD1 TRBJ2-3 TRBV5-4 CASSLVGQGTDTQYF
. TRBJ1-1 TRBV18 CASSQRGRNTEAFF
TRBD2 TRBJ2-1 TRBV7-2 CASSQAGVSYNEQFF
TRBD1 TRBJ2-7 TRBV16 CASSQSQGLGGSYEQYF
TRBD1 TRBJ1-6 TRBV11-2 CASSLGTGVNSPLHF
. TRBJ1-1 TRBV28 CASSLWRVGGVNTEAFF
TRBD2 TRBJ2-7 TRBV18 CASSPGTSSEQYF
TRBD2 TRBJ2-1 TRBV10-1 CASSEFGASGNNEQFF
. TRBJ2-2 TRBV11-2 CASSPFGAGTNTGELFF
TRBD1 TRBJ1-2 TRBV2 CASRGDRGSYGYTF
. TRBJ2-7 TRBV14 CASGHLYEQYF
. TRBJ2-3 TRBV7-9 CASSLGPGGPDTQYF
TRBD1 TRBJ1-1 TRBV7-9 CASSLSGGSEAFF
. TRBJ2-1 TRBV6-1 CASSGHYPYNDEQFF
TRBD1 TRBJ1-2 TRBV9 CASSGTVPGGGYTF
. TRBJ1-1 TRBV28 CASNPGTKNVEAFF
TRBD1 TRBJ1-2 TRBV6-5 CASSRDREYGYTF
. TRBJ2-3 TRBV5-1 CASSRDGSTDTQYF
. TRBJ1-2 TRBV19 CASSITVTFGYGYTF
. TRBJ1-4 TRBV10-3 CAIRAENEKLFF
TRBD2 TRBJ2-1 TRBV5-6 CASSPRVGSKAGAWNEQFF
TRBD1 TRBJ1-6 TRBV5-4 CASSVRGQTLNSPLHF
. TRBJ2-3 TRBV10-1 CASSESAGQDTQYF
TRBD1 TRBJ2-7 TRBV9 CASSVVPDPRQGLGEQYF
TRBD1 TRBJ2-1 TRBV19 CASSIPGQGGYEQFF
TRBD2 TRBJ2-7 TRBV19 CASSSTGGMGDEQYF
TRBD1 TRBJ1-6 TRBV7-9 CASSFVTGVQNSPLHF
TRBD2 TRBJ2-7 TRBV4-1 CASSQPGLAAYEQYF
TRBD2 TRBJ2-1 TRBV15 CATSRDRASGGQRDEQFF
. TRBJ1-6 TRBV10-3 CANKGPGDNSPLHF
. TRBJ2-7 TRBV11-3 CASSPARVTDF
. TRBJ2-7 TRBV29-1 CSVEVWTPGDGYEQYF
. TRBJ2-5 TRBV20-1 CSAPLETQYF
. TRBJ2-1 TRBV4-1 CASSQVHPGTNYVF
TRBD1 TRBJ2-1 TRBV11-2 CASSYRGDRGSEQFF
TRBD1 TRBJ2-2 TRBV23-1 CASSQGTVTGELFF
TRBD2 TRBJ2-4 TRBV27 CASSPGLAGLAKNIQYF
TRBD1 TRBJ1-1 TRBV18 CASSSGTGARFTEAFF
. TRBJ2-5 TRBV20-1 CSPKQETQYF
. TRBJ2-3 TRBV30 CAWSVSRGATDTQYF
. TRBJ1-2 TRBV11-2 CASSLELGHGYTF
. TRBJ1-2 TRBV2 CASREGTPVAGYTF
TRBD1 TRBJ1-5 TRBV29-1 CSVGGGSQPQHF
. TRBJ2-1 TRBV18 CASSQGGLSSYNEQFF
TRBD1 TRBJ2-3 TRBV30 CAWSAGQGPTDTQYF
TRBD1 TRBJ1-2 TRBV20-1 CSAAQGALTRF
. TRBJ1-1 TRBV27 CASSGWDFNTEAFF